This T cell receptor beta chain stems from a study of blood T cell repertoires in COVID-19. Study-wide background: Sites across the United States, Italy and Spain contributed samples from acute and convalescent COVID-19. The analysed material was cDNA or gDNA that came from T cells, B-cell-depleted T cells, or PBMCs.

Ages ranged from roughly 18 to 100 years, with residence in approximately 23 US areas. Categorization into cohorts depended on clinical history that participants reported. Sequenced by immunoSEQ multiplex PCR; TCRdb stores in-frame clones only, minus some. The table has hundreds of thousands of clones, almost 85% seen once; the top ten hold approximately 9%. This sequence originates from a woman aged 50 to 60 with acute COVID-19. The material sequenced was PBMCs or T cells enriched from blood (not recorded which).

CDR3 region: CASKSGTGGSGELFF. For the CDR3, the DNA is TGTGCCAGTAAATCCGGGACAGGGGGCAGTGGGGAGCTGTTTTTT. The rearrangement joins TRBV19 to TRBJ2-2; TRBD1 agrees at 12 bases. CDR1 and CDR2 (germline): LNHDA, SQIVND (reference sequence). V gave up 7 bases and J gave up 8 bases; unmatched junction bases: 8. This CDR3 region has 15 residues.